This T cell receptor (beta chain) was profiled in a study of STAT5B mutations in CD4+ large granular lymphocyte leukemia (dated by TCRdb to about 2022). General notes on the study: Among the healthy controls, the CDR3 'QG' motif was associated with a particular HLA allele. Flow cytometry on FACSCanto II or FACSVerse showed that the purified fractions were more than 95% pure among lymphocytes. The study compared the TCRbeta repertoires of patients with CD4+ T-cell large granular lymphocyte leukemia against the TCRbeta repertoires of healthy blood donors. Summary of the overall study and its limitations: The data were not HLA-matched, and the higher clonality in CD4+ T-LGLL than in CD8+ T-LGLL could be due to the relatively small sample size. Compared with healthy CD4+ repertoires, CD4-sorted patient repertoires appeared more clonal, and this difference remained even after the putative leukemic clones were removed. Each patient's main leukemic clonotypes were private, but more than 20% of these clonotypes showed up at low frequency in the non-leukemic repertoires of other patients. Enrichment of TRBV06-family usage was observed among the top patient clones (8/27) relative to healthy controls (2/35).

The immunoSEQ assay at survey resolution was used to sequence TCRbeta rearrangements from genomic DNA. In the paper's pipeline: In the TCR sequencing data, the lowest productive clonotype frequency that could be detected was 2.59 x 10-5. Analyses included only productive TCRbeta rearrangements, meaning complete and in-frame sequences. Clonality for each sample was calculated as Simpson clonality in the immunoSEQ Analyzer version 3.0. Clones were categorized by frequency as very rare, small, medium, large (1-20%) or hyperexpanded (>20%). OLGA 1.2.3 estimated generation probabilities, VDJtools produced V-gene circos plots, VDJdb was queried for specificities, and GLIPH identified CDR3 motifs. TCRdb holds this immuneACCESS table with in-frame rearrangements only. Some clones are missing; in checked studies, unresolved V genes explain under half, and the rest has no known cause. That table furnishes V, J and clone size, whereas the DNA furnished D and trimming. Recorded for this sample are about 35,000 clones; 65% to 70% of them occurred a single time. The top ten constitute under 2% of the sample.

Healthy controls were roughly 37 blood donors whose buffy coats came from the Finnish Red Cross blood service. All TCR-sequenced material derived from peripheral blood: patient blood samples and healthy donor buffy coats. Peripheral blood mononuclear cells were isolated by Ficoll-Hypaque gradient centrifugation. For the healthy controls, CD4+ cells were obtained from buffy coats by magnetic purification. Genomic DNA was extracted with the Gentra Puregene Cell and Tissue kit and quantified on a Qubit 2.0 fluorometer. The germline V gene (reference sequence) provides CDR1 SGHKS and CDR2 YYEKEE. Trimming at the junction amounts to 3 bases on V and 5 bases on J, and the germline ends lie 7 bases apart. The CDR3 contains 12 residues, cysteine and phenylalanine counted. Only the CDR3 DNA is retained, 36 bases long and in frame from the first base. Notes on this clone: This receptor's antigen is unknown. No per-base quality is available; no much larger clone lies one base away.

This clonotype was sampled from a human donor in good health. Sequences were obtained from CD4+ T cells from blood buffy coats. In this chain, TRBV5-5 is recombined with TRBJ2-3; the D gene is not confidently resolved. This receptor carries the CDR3 CASSSNIDTQYF. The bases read TGTGCCAGCAGCTCTAACATAGATACGCAGTATTTT.